This T cell receptor (beta chain) was documented in a study of cytomegalovirus exposure and HLA in healthy donors. The CDR3 totals 13 residues. Per the germline V gene, CDR1 is SQVTM and CDR2 is ANQGSEA. The V end lost 3 bases, the J end lost 0 bases, and 8 bases lay between the germline ends. Primers for the PCR totalled 60 Vbeta and 13 Jbeta. TCRdb's table, derived via immunoSEQ multiplex PCR, lists solely in-frame clones and lacks some. The sample lists 50,000 to 75,000 clones; about 80% were seen once. V usage is TRBV29-1 and J usage is TRBJ1-2, with TRBD1 as a possible D gene (5 bases). Sequenced material: PBMCs. This TCR came from a woman in her forties in good health and CMV-seronegative. CDR3 in amino acids: CSVERGSNYGYTF. DNA of the CDR3: TGCAGCGTTGAGCGGGGGTCTAACTATGGCTACACCTTC.